Sequencing of this TCR beta chain was carried out in a study of cytomegalovirus exposure and HLA in healthy donors. Everyone who donated was a healthy bone marrow donor. Vbeta (60) and Jbeta (13) primers were used in the PCR. Generated by immunoSEQ multiplex PCR, the TCRdb table keeps only in-frame clones and is missing some. The sample shows about 160,000 clones, roughly 80% of them seen only once. Findings and limits, study-wide: Most subjects' HLA-A and HLA-B alleles were reportedly predicted from TCR beta sequences.

The V end lost 7 bases, the J end lost 3 bases, and 12 bases lay between the germline ends. CDR3 length: 13 residues. Germline V lookup: CDR1 MDHEN, CDR2 SYDVKM. As regards this clone: Its antigen is undetermined.

This receptor was identified in a male donor in good health and CMV-seropositive. Sequences were obtained from PBMCs. This rearrangement joins TRBV28 to TRBJ1-1, with D possibly TRBD1 on 5 matching bases. CDR3 nucleotide sequence: TGTGCCAGCACCCGGGGGGGGGACACTGAAGCTTTCTTT. Translation: CASTRGGDTEAFF.